A single sample gave rise to the 17 T cell receptor beta chains below, sequenced in a study of a mutant IDH1 vaccine in newly diagnosed glioma. Measured with immunoSEQ multiplex PCR; TCRdb has only the in-frame clones, and not every one. The repertoire holds about 35,000 clones, with about 87% as singletons. The time point here: week 47, end of study. Every vaccine dose comprised 300 ug of mutant IDH1 20-mer peptide plus topical imiquimod. For these TCRs, the target antigens are not known. Sequenced material: PBMCs, taken from a glioma patient whose treatment included an IDH1 peptide vaccine. The receptors here all came from a woman aged 30 to 39 with glioma.

V usage is TRBV2 and J usage is TRBJ1-1; perhaps TRBD1 as D (6 bases). Germline assignment: CDR1 SNHLY and CDR2 FYNNEI. The CDR3 is 13 residues long. Trimming cost V 6 bases and J 0 bases, with 8 bases left between them. CDR3 sequence reads: CASSEGVNTEAFF. In nucleotides, the CDR3 is TGTGCCAGCAGCGAGGGGGTGAACACTGAAGCTTTCTTT. The variable domain in full, with the rest retrieved from reference TRBV2 and TRBJ1-1, is EPEVTQTPSHQVTQMGQEVILRCVPISNHLYFYWYRQILGQKVEFLVSFYNNEISEKSEIFDDQFSVERPDGSNFTLKIRSTKLEDSAMYFCASSEGVNTEAFFGQGTRLTVV.

As to this clone: This could be a read error, since a much larger clone is one nucleotide away. Other nucleotide sequences from this sample produce the same CDR3. The CDR3 DNA sequence: TGTGCCTGGAGTGTGGATTCGGGATCCTACACCTTC. Translated: CAWSVDSGSYTF. The chain uses TRBV30 and TRBJ1-2; D is unresolved. Per germline, CDR1 GTSNPN and CDR2 SVGIG (reference sequence). V was trimmed by 0 bases and J by 10 bases, leaving 12 bases between them. CDR3 size: 12 residues.

J is TRBJ1-2 and V is TRBV7-8, with TRBD1 matching over 8 bases. This CDR3 contains 13 residues. Germline trimming cut 1 base from V and 5 bases from J; bases unmatched to any gene: 0. Germline CDR1 SGHVS, CDR2 FQNEAQ. The CDR3 nucleotides are TGTGCCAGCAGCTTAGACAGGGGGTATGGCTACACCTTC. It translates to CASSLDRGYGYTF. The full variable domain, its missing parts supplied by reference TRBV7-8 and TRBJ1-2, is GAGVSQSPRYKVAKRGQDVALRCDPISGHVSLFWYQQALGQGPEFLTYFQNEAQLDKSGLPSDRFFAERPEGSVSTLKIQRTQQEDSAVYLCASSLDRGYGYTFGSGTRLTVV.

This sequence joins TRBV10-3 and TRBJ2-2; the D gene is possibly TRBD2 (5 bases). The CDR3 consists of 14 residues. Deletions cut 11 bases from V and 1 base from J, with 14 bases between. Germline V gene sequence: CDR1 ENHRY, CDR2 SYGVKD. CDR3 loop: CALQAVLNTGELFF. In DNA form, the CDR3 reads TGTGCCCTCCAAGCGGTTTTGAACACCGGGGAGCTGTTTTTT.

The rearrangement links TRBV4-1 to TRBJ1-1; 11 nucleotides line up with TRBD1. The V gene's germline CDR1 is MGHRA and CDR2 YSYEKL. J lost 1 base, V lost 3 bases, and 4 bases had no gene match. The CDR3 covers 16 residues. CDR3 DNA: TGCGCCAGCAGCCACGGGACAGGGGGGTCGAACACTGAAGCTTTCTTT. It encodes CASSHGTGGSNTEAFF.

V is TRBV4-1 and J is TRBJ1-4, with D perhaps matching TRBD1 (5 bases). The germline gives CDR1 MGHRA, CDR2 YSYEKL. CDR3 length: 16 amino acids. V dropped 0 bases and J dropped 6 bases, with 14 bases sitting between them. CDR3 coding DNA: TGCGCCAGCAGCCAAGATTCGGGGAGGGGCTATGAAAAACTGTTTTTT. Encoded protein: CASSQDSGRGYEKLFF.

The rearrangement joins TRBV4-1 to TRBJ2-2; D remains ambiguous. Germline V lookup: CDR1 MGHRA, CDR2 YSYEKL. This CDR3 is 15 amino acids long. V shed 0 bases and J shed 2 bases, with 7 bases lying between them. Here the CDR3 DNA reads TGCGCCAGCAGCCAAGAAGTCAGCAACACCGGGGAGCTGTTTTTT. This gives the protein CASSQEVSNTGELFF.

The chain carries TRBV30 and TRBJ2-7, with TRBD1 matching over 7 bases. This CDR3 region has 14 residues. Trimming cost V 3 bases and J 0 bases; bases outside gene matches: 5. The germline CDR1 and CDR2 sequences are GTSNPN and SVGIG (reference sequence). The CDR3 sequence: CAWRHRDSSYEQYF. The CDR3 nucleotides read TGTGCCTGGAGACACCGGGACAGCTCCTACGAGCAGTACTTC.

The J gene is TRBJ1-4, the V gene TRBV2; unclear D gene. With 6 bases removed from V and 4 bases from J, the gap between germline ends came to 6 bases. Germline CDR1 reads SNHLY; CDR2 reads FYNNEI. The CDR3 covers 12 residues. The CDR3 nucleotides are TGTGCCAGCAGCGTTTTTAATGAAAAACTGTTTTTT. Protein product: CASSVFNEKLFF.

This chain uses TRBV4-3 with TRBJ1-1; D ambiguous. The V gene's germline CDR1 is LGHNA and CDR2 YSLEER. The CDR3 spans 15 residues. V lost 0 bases, J lost 0 bases, and 8 bases lay in between. For the CDR3, the DNA is TGCGCCAGCAGCCAAGATCGGATGATGAACACTGAAGCTTTCTTT. This gives the protein CASSQDRMMNTEAFF.

This clone has more than one count but fewer than ten. The CDR3 coding sequence is TGTGCCTGGATACGACAGGGCACCAATCAGCCCCAGCATTTT. It codes for CAWIRQGTNQPQHF. The rearrangement joins TRBV30 to TRBJ1-5, with TRBD1 matching over 7 bases. The V gene end was trimmed by 4 bases and the J gene end by 3 bases; junction bases not matched to a gene: 6. The CDR3 is made up of 14 amino acids. The germline V gene encodes CDR1 GTSNPN and CDR2 SVGIG (reference sequence).

V usage is TRBV11-2 and J usage is TRBJ2-7; the match to TRBD2 covers 9 bases. After removal of 3 bases from V and 5 bases from J, the junction contained 17 bases not matched to a gene. The CDR3 loop spans 18 amino acids. The germline CDR1 and CDR2 sequences are SGHAT and FQNNGV. CDR3 in DNA: TGTGCCAGCAGCTTTAGCGGGGGCGTCCGTCTAACCGGGGACGAGCAGTACTTC. This codes for CASSFSGGVRLTGDEQYF.

V gene TRBV9 combines with J gene TRBJ1-3; D not certain. From germline, CDR1 is SGDLS and CDR2 YYNGEE. V was trimmed by 0 bases and J by 8 bases, leaving 9 bases between them. The CDR3 consists of 13 residues. Here the CDR3 DNA reads TGTGCCAGCAGCGTAGAGGGCCAACACACCATATATTTT. Its protein product is CASSVEGQHTIYF.

The V call is TRBV5-1, the J call TRBJ2-1; 12 bases map to TRBD2. Germline V gene sequence: CDR1 SGHRS, CDR2 YFSETQ. The CDR3 is 18 amino acids. J lost 0 bases, V lost 4 bases, and 8 bases had no gene match. The CDR3 sequence: CASSPRTSGAYSYNEQFF. As DNA, the CDR3 is TGCGCCAGCAGCCCACGGACTAGCGGGGCCTACTCCTACAATGAGCAGTTCTTC.

The J gene is TRBJ1-5, the V gene TRBV12-5; 9 bases line up with TRBD1. The germline V gene has CDR1 LGHNT and CDR2 FRNRAP. The CDR3 has 14 residues. J was trimmed by 4 bases and V by 5 bases; bases with no gene match: 3. The CDR3 sequence is CASGKGQGNQPQHF. CDR3 DNA: TGTGCTAGTGGTAAAGGACAGGGGAATCAGCCCCAGCATTTT.

The gene calls are TRBV27 and TRBJ1-2; D gene ambiguous. This CDR3 has 12 amino acids. CDR1 is MNHEY and CDR2 is SMNVEV in the germline V gene (reference sequence). Trimming cost V 0 bases and J 4 bases, with 3 bases left between them. In nucleotides, the CDR3 is TGTGCCAGCAGTTTATCGGGCTATGGCTACACCTTC. Translation: CASSLSGYGYTF.

This clone was detected once. The V gene is TRBV28, the J gene TRBJ1-1, with D possibly TRBD1 on 6 matching bases. The V end was cut by 3 bases, the J end by 3 bases, with 17 bases between. Germline V gives CDR1 MDHEN, CDR2 SYDVKM. The CDR3 is made up of 16 amino acids. CDR3 protein: CASSFLFRGVDTEAFF. CDR3 nucleotides: TGTGCCAGCAGTTTCCTTTTCAGGGGTGTGGACACTGAAGCTTTCTTT.